This T cell receptor (beta chain) was obtained from a study of metastatic and nonmetastatic thyroid tumors. Study information: Malignant and benign thyroid patients had repertoires compared in peripheral blood and tumor or nodule tissue.

Thyroid surgery had not been preceded by any treatment in any patient. Per the authors' pipeline: Clinicopathological groups supplied CDR3 differences that were used to build a distant-metastasis classifier for papillary thyroid cancer. MiXCR was used by TCRdb to re-call the PCR reads. The V and J calls reflect TCRdb's pipeline rather than the authors' work. The sample carries some 10,000 clones, 9.5% to 12% recorded once. This clone has at least ten counts. Its specificity is unknown. Study-wide results and limits: In blood and tumor, TCR beta diversity was reportedly significantly higher in malignant thyroid tumors than in benign nodules.

The receptor's source is a female donor with papillary thyroid cancer or a benign thyroid nodule (not recorded which). Some clones in this sample may be carry-over from other donors' samples. Material: tumor tissue.

CDR3 sequence reads: CASSFPGGGEKLFF. The CDR3 DNA follows: TGTGCCAGCAGCTTCCCCGGGGGGGGGGAAAAACTGTTTTTT. V and J are TRBV5-5 and TRBJ1-4; possible D gene TRBD1, 5 bases. The V and J ends lost 2 bases and 8 bases respectively, with 13 bases between them. The CDR3 runs to 14 residues. Germline values: CDR1 SGHKS, CDR2 YYEKEE (reference sequence).